This record covers a single T cell receptor beta chain. Its antigen is as yet unknown. This entry belongs to a study of radiotherapy plus CTLA-4 blockade in lung cancer. Points from the study as a whole: After treatment with radiotherapy plus ipilimumab, TCR clones that came from the tumor expanded in blood.

Participants had chemo-refractory metastatic non-small-cell lung cancer and were treated with focal radiation plus ipilimumab CTLA-4 blockade. Measured with immunoSEQ multiplex PCR; TCRdb has only the in-frame clones, and not every one. The sample carries tens of thousands of clones, 79% recorded once. CDR3 size: 15 residues. From germline, CDR1 is SQVTM and CDR2 ANQGSEA. The ends were cut back, 0 bases at V and 1 base at J, with 12 bases in the middle. The sequencing used peripheral blood, collected from a patient treated with radiotherapy plus ipilimumab. The chain joins TRBV29-1 to TRBJ1-2; no reliable D call. The TCR comes from a human donor with non-small cell lung cancer who had a complete response to radiotherapy plus ipilimumab. CDR3 region: CSVEDRKIRNYGYTF. CDR3 sequence (DNA): TGCAGCGTTGAAGATCGGAAGATCCGTAACTATGGCTACACCTTC.